The clone carrying this T cell receptor beta chain came up a few times. Germline V gene data show CDR1 as SGHKS and CDR2 as YYEKEE (reference sequence). The CDR3 totals 13 residues. The ends were cut back, 2 bases at V and 6 bases at J, with 8 bases in the middle. These data come from a study of OX40 agonist ivuxolimab in advanced cancers. Sequencing used immunoSEQ multiplex PCR; TCRdb keeps in-frame clones, though not all of them. Of more than 40,000 clones listed, about 91% were seen once; the top ten hold 4.9%. This chain uses TRBV5-5 with TRBJ2-2; the D is unclear. The material was CD4+ or CD8+ T cells sorted from blood, obtained in a trial of the OX40 agonist ivuxolimab. The sequence was collected from an adult with an advanced solid tumor such as melanoma, head and neck, liver or kidney cancer. The CDR3 DNA sequence: TGTGCCAGCAGCTTATATGGGGCCGGGGAGCTGTTTTTT. Amino acids: CASSLYGAGELFF.